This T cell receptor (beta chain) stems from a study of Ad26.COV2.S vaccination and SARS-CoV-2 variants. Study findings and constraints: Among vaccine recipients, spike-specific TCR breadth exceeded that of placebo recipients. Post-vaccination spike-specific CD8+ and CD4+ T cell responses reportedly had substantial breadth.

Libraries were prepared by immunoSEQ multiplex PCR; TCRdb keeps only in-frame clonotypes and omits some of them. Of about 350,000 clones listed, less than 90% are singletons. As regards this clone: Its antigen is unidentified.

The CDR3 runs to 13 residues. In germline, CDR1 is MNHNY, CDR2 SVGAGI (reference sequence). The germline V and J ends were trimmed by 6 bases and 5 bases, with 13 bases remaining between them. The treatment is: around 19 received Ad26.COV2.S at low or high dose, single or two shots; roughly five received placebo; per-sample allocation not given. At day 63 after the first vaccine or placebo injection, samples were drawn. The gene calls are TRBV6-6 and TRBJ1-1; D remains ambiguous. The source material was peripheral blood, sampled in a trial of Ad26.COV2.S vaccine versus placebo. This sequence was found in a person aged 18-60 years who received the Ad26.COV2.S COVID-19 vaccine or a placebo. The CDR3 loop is CASSPDLRTEAFF. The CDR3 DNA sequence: TGTGCCAGCAGCCCCGACCTTAGGACTGAAGCTTTCTTT.